This T cell receptor (beta chain) was observed in a study of T-cell memory formation after mild COVID-19. Study-wide context: Most TCR clusters belonged to a single donor.

The authors produced TCR alpha and TCR beta cDNA libraries with sample barcodes and UMIs by 5'RACE using constant-segment primers. TCRdb called the 5' RACE reads again in MiXCR, with one record for every CDR3 protein. The sample contains some 350,000 distinct CDR3 sequences, 15% to 20% of which appear only once. Only a few counts were recorded for this clonotype. Its target is unknown. The V and J ends lost 5 bases and 11 bases, in that order; junction bases with no gene match: 13. The CDR3 consists of 14 residues. The V gene's germline CDR1 is MNHNY and CDR2 SVGAGI (reference sequence). Study findings and constraints: Among clones peaking at day 37 in the second wave, SARS-CoV-2 specificity remained unconfirmed.

The sequencing sample was made of PBMCs or a T cell subset sorted from them (not recorded which). The chain employs TRBV6-6 and TRBJ1-1; the match to TRBD1 covers 8 bases. This clonotype was obtained from a man aged 18 to 35 who had mild COVID-19 (a few samples of this study predate the infection). Cell type and time point are not known. The CDR3 DNA follows: TGTGCCAGCAGTGCCTCAGGGGGCGCGAGGGTTGCTTTCTTT. Translation gives CASSASGGARVAFF.